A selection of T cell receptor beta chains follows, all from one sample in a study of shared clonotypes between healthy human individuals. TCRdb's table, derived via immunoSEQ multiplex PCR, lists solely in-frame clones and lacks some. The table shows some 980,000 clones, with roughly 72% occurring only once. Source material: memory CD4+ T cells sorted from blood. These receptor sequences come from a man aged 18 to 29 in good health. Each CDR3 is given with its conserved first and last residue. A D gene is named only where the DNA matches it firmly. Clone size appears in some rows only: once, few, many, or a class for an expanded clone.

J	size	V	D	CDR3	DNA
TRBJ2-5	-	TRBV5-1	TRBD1	CASSRDRERETQYF	TGCGCCAGCAGCCGGGACAGGGAGCGAGAGACCCAGTACTTC
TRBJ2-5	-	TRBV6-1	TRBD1	CASWTGGAGQETQYF	TGTGCCAGCTGGACAGGGGGCGCCGGGCAAGAGACCCAGTACTTC
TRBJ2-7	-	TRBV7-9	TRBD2	CASSLGLAGSYEQYF	TGTGCCAGCAGCTTAGGTTTAGCGGGGTCCTACGAGCAGTACTTC
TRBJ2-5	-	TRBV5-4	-	CASGTNSKQETQYF	TGTGCCAGCGGGACAAACTCTAAACAAGAGACCCAGTACTTC
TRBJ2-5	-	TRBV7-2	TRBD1	CASSLDGGTGETQYF	TGTGCCAGCAGCTTAGACGGGGGGACAGGGGAGACCCAGTACTTC
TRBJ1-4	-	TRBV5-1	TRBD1	CASSPTGTGIIKLFF	TGCGCCAGCAGCCCAACCGGGACAGGGATTATAAAACTGTTTTTT
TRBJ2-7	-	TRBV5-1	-	CASTSFGLNRSNEQYF	TGCGCCAGCACCTCATTTGGACTAAATAGAAGCAACGAGCAGTACTTC
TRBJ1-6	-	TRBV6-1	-	CASSTANSPLHF	TGTGCCAGCTCGACAGCTAATTCACCCCTCCACTTT
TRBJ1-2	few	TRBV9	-	CASSTDGNYGYTF	TGTGCCAGCAGCACGGACGGTAACTATGGCTACACCTTC
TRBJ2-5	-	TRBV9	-	CASSVNRDFPSYF	TGTGCCAGCAGCGTAAATCGGGACTTCCCGAGTTACTTC
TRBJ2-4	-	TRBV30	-	CAWSVRPGDIQYF	TGTGCCTGGAGTGTACGTCCTGGGGACATTCAGTACTTC
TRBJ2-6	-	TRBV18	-	CASSPQGTGANVLTF	TGTGCCAGCTCACCGCAGGGTACTGGGGCCAACGTCCTGACTTTC
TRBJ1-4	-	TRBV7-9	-	CASTSSEKLFF	TGTGCCAGCACCAGTTCGGAAAAACTGTTTTTT
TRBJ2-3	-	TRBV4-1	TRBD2	CASSQPTSGRTDTQYF	TGCGCCAGCAGCCAACCGACTAGCGGGAGGACAGATACGCAGTATTTT
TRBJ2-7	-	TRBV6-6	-	CASRGQGSSYEQYF	TGTGCCAGCAGGGGTCAGGGGAGCTCCTACGAGCAGTACTTC
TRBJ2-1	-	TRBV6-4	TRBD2	CASSDSLAGYNEQFF	TGTGCCAGCAGTGACTCTCTAGCGGGGTACAATGAGCAGTTCTTC
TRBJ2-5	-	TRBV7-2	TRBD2	CASSLGGSFETQYF	TGTGCCAGCAGCTTAGGCGGGAGTTTTGAGACCCAGTACTTC
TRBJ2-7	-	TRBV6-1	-	CASSEFFETETYEQYF	TGTGCCAGCAGTGAATTCTTTGAGACAGAGACCTACGAGCAGTACTTC
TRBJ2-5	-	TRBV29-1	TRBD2	CSVAASGSGETQYF	TGCAGCGTTGCTGCTAGCGGGAGCGGGGAGACCCAGTACTTC
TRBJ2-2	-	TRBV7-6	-	CASSFGDGNTGELFF	TGTGCCAGCAGCTTTGGGGACGGCAACACCGGGGAGCTGTTTTTT
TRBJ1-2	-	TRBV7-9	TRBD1	CASSLGTGSGYTF	TGTGCCAGCAGCTTGGGGACAGGGAGCGGCTACACCTTC
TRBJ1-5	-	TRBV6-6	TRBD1	CASTSTWQGVYQPQHF	TGTGCCAGCACTTCAACGTGGCAGGGGGTATATCAGCCCCAGCATTTT
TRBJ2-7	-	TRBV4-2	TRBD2	CASSQGSSGSYEQYF	TGTGCCAGCAGCCAAGGTTCTAGCGGGAGTTACGAGCAGTACTTC
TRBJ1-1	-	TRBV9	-	CASSVTESPTEAFF	TGTGCCAGCAGCGTTACGGAGTCACCCACTGAAGCTTTCTTT
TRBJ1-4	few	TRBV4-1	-	CASSQEERVRANEKLFF	TGCGCCAGCAGCCAAGAAGAGCGGGTTAGAGCTAATGAAAAACTGTTTTTT
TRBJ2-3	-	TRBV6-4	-	CASSDSAAYTDTQYF	TGTGCCAGCAGTGATTCGGCCGCTTACACAGATACGCAGTATTTT
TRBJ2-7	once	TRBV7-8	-	CASSLRDSRSYEQYF	TGTGCCAGCAGCTTGAGGGACTCTCGCTCCTACGAGCAGTACTTC
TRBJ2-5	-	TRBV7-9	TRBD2	CASSLRLASQETQYF	TGTGCCAGCAGCTTGAGACTAGCTTCCCAAGAGACCCAGTACTTC
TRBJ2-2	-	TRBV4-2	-	CASSQDRGRTTTGELFF	TGTGCCAGCAGCCAAGATCGGGGCAGGACCACCACCGGGGAGCTGTTTTTT
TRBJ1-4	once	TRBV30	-	CAWSVRAAYNEKLFF	TGTGCCTGGAGTGTACGGGCTGCCTATAATGAAAAACTGTTTTTT